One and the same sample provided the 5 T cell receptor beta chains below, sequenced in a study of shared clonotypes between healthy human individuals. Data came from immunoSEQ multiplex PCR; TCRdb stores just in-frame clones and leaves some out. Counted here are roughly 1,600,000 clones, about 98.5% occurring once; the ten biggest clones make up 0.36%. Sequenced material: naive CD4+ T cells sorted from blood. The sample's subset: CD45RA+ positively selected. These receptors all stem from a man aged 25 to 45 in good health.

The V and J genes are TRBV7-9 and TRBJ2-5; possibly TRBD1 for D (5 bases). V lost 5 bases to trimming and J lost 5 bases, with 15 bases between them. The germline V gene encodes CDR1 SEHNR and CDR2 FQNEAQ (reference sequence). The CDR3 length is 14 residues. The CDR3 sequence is CASSPRAGWETQYF. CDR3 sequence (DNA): TGTGCCAGCAGCCCTCGGGCAGGGTGGGAGACCCAGTACTTC.

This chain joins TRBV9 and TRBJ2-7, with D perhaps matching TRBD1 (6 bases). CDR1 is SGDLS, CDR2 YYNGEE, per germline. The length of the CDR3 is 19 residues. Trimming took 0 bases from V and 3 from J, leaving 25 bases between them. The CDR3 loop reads CASSVGAGATIRQIYEQYF. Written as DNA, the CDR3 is TGTGCCAGCAGCGTAGGGGCAGGGGCCACCATACGACAAATCTACGAGCAGTACTTC.

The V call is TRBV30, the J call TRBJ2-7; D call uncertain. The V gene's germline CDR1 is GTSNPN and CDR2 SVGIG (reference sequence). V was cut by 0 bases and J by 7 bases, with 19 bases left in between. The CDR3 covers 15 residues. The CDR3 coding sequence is TGTGCCTGGAGTGTCGTGGTCAGTGTAATATCGGAGCAGTACTTC. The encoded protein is CAWSVVVSVISEQYF.

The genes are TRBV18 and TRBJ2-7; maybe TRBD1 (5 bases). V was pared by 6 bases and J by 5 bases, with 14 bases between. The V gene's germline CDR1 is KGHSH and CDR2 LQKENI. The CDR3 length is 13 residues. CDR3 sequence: CASSLQGGNEQYF. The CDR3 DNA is TGTGCCAGCTCCCTTCAGGGCGGAAACGAGCAGTACTTC. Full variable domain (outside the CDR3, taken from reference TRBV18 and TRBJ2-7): NAGVMQNPRHLVRRRGQEARLRCSPMKGHSHVYWYRQLPEEGLKFMVYLQKENIIDESGMPKERFSAEFPKEGPSILRIQQVVRGDSAAYFCASSLQGGNEQYFGPGTRLTVT.

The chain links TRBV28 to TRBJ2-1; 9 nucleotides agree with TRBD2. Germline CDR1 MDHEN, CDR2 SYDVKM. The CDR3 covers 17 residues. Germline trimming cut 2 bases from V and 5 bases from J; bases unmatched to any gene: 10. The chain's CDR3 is CASSLDRAREGHNEQFF. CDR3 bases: TGTGCCAGCAGTTTAGATAGGGCGCGGGAGGGCCACAATGAGCAGTTCTTC.